The present entry profiles one T cell receptor (beta chain) with its context. The antigen remains undetermined. The entry originates in a study of T cell responses to AZD1222 COVID-19 vaccine. Generated by immunoSEQ multiplex PCR, the TCRdb table keeps only in-frame clones and is missing some. The table lists some 150,000 clones, roughly 91% of them singletons. Trimming took off 5 bases at V and 5 bases at J, with 16 bases between the two ends. CDR3 size: 14 residues. Germline CDR1 and CDR2: SGHVS and FQNEAQ. Regarding the study as a whole: Among those given AZD1222, only six were seropositive at baseline. Vaccine-associated CD4 TCRs ranged over spike, dominating at 160-218 and 743-854. Repertoires were obtained solely post-peak T cell response. Donors in the cohort were predominantly white British and more often female, and clonal diversity was possibly underestimated.

The material sequenced was peripheral blood, taken on day 0 of AZD1222 vaccination. This rearrangement joins TRBV7-8 to TRBJ2-7; D may correspond to TRBD1 or TRBD2 (6 bases each). The sequence was obtained from an adult in good health. This chain's CDR3 is CASSLRSGAHEQYF. In DNA, the CDR3 is TGTGCCAGCAGCCTCCGGTCGGGGGCCCACGAGCAGTACTTC. The whole variable domain, filled in from reference TRBV7-8 and TRBJ2-7, reads GAGVSQSPRYKVAKRGQDVALRCDPISGHVSLFWYQQALGQGPEFLTYFQNEAQLDKSGLPSDRFFAERPEGSVSTLKIQRTQQEDSAVYLCASSLRSGAHEQYFGPGTRLTVT.